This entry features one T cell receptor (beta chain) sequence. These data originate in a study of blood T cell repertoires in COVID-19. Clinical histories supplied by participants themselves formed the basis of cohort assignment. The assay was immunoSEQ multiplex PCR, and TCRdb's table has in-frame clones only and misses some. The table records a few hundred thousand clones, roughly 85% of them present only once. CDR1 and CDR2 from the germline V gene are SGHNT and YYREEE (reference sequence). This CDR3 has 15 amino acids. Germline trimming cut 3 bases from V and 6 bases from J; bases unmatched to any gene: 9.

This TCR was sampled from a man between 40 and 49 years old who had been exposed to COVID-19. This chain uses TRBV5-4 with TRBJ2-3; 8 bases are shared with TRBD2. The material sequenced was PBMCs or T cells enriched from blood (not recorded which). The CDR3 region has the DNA TGTGCCAGCAGCTCCGTACTAGCGGAAGGGGATACGCAGTATTTT. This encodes CASSSVLAEGDTQYF. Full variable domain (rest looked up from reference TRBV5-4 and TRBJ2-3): ETGVTQSPTHLIKTRGQQVTLRCSSQSGHNTVSWYQQALGQGPQFIFQYYREEENGRGNFPPRFSGLQFPNYSSELNVNALELDDSALYLCASSSVLAEGDTQYFGPGTRLTVL.